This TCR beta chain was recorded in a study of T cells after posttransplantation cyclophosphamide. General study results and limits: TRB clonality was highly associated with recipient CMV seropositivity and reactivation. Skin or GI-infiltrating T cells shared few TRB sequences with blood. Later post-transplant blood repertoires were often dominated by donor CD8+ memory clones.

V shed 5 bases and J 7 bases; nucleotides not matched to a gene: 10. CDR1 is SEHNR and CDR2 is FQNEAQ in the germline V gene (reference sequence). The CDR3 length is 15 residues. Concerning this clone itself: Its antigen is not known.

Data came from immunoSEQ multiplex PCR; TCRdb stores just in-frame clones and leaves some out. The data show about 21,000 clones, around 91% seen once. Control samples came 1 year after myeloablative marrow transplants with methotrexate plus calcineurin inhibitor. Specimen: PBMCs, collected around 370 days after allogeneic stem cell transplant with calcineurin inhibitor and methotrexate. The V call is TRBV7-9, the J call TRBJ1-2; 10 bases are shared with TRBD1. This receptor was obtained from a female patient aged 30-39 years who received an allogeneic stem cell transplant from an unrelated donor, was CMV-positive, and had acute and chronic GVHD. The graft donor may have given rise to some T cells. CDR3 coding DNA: TGTGCCAGCAGCCCACCCGGGACAGGGGAGGCTGGCTACACCTTC. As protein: CASSPPGTGEAGYTF.